This T cell receptor (beta chain) emerged from a study of blood T cell repertoires in COVID-19. Study context: Sample material is recorded as cDNA or gDNA derived from T cells, B-cell-depleted T cells, or PBMCs.

This clone was seen a single time. Sequencing used immunoSEQ multiplex PCR; TCRdb keeps in-frame clones, though not all of them. The table records fewer than 85,000 clones, roughly 80% of them present only once. Looked up from germline, CDR1 is KGHSH and CDR2 is LQKENI. This CDR3 region has 18 residues. V lost 6 bases, J lost 0 bases, and 12 bases stayed unmatched. The TCR comes from a woman of 80 years or more with active or convalescent COVID-19. This chain connects TRBV18 to TRBJ1-4; 8 bases map to TRBD1. Material: peripheral blood. The CDR3 protein is CASSDGQGLRATNEKLFF. CDR3 nucleotide sequence: TGTGCCAGCTCGGATGGACAGGGCCTAAGGGCAACTAATGAAAAACTGTTTTTT.